The next 26 T cell receptor beta chains were all read from a single sample in a study of shared clonotypes between healthy human individuals. The assay was immunoSEQ multiplex PCR, and TCRdb's table has in-frame clones only and misses some. The table lists 2 million to 2.5 million clones, more than 80% of them singletons. Sequenced material: naive CD4+ T cells from PBMCs. Subset defined: CD45RA+ positively selected. These receptors were collected from a man aged 18 to 30 in good health. Some clones in this sample may be carry-over from other donors' samples.

The chain recombines TRBV18 with TRBJ2-7, with D tentatively TRBD2 (6 bases). The ends were cut back, 3 bases at V and 4 bases at J, with 16 bases in the middle. The CDR3 consists of 15 residues. Germline V gene lookup returns CDR1 KGHSH and CDR2 LQKENI. This CDR3 reads CASSPTGTAPYEQYF. As DNA, the CDR3 is TGTGCCAGCTCACCTACCGGGACTGCCCCTTACGAGCAGTACTTC.

The J gene is TRBJ2-3, the V gene TRBV28; the match to TRBD2 covers 8 bases. This CDR3 spans 13 amino acids. Trimming at V came to 3 bases and at J to 9 bases, leaving 5 bases not matched to a gene. Germline CDR1 MDHEN, CDR2 SYDVKM. As DNA, the CDR3 is TGTGCCAGCAGTTTCGGGGGGGTTCCGACGCAGTATTTT. It codes for CASSFGGVPTQYF. The full variable domain, with the rest looked up from reference TRBV28 and TRBJ2-3, is DVKVTQSSRYLVKRTGEKVFLECVQDMDHENMFWYRQDPGLGLRLIYFSYDVKMKEKGDIPEGYSVSREKKERFSLILESASTNQTSMYLCASSFGGVPTQYFGPGTRLTVL.

The V call is TRBV11-2, the J call TRBJ2-5, with D perhaps given as TRBD1 or TRBD2 (5 bases each). This CDR3 is 16 amino acids long. Trimming stripped 2 bases from V and 0 bases from J, with 13 bases between. Per the germline V gene, CDR1 is SGHAT and CDR2 is FQNNGV. CDR3 in DNA: TGTGCCAGCAGCTTACGGGGCGGAAACTACCAAGAGACCCAGTACTTC. This gives the protein CASSLRGGNYQETQYF.

The sample holds one count of this clone. The V gene is TRBV4-2, the J gene TRBJ2-1; D possibly corresponds to TRBD1 (5 bases). In germline, CDR1 is LGHNA, CDR2 YNFKEQ. The CDR3 has 17 residues. The germline V and J ends were trimmed by 2 bases and 1 base, with 15 bases remaining between them. The CDR3 is CASSQSARGESYNEQFF. CDR3 sequence (DNA): TGTGCCAGCAGCCAATCCGCTAGGGGCGAATCCTACAATGAGCAGTTCTTC.

The chain carries TRBV28 and TRBJ2-7, with D unresolved. This CDR3 comprises 13 residues. Trimming took off 5 bases at V and 1 base at J, with 9 bases between the two ends. Germline lookup yields CDR1 MDHEN and CDR2 SYDVKM. CDR3 in amino acids: CASSPTVSYEQYF. In DNA form, the CDR3 reads TGTGCCAGCAGTCCCACAGTTTCCTACGAGCAGTACTTC. The whole variable domain, remainder taken from reference TRBV28 and TRBJ2-7, is DVKVTQSSRYLVKRTGEKVFLECVQDMDHENMFWYRQDPGLGLRLIYFSYDVKMKEKGDIPEGYSVSREKKERFSLILESASTNQTSMYLCASSPTVSYEQYFGPGTRLTVT.

The J gene is TRBJ2-7, the V gene TRBV6-1, with D tentatively TRBD1 or TRBD2 (6 bases each). Trimming stripped 11 bases from V and 1 base from J, with 15 bases between. CDR1 is MNHNS, CDR2 SASEGT, per germline. The CDR3 is 13 residues long. CDR3 in DNA: TGTGCCGGCCGACAGGAGGGGTCCTACGAGCAGTACTTC. Amino acid sequence: CAGRQEGSYEQYF.

Concerning this clone itself: Other DNA variants within this sample encode the same CDR3. The chain couples TRBV19 to TRBJ2-7; D perhaps matches TRBD1 (6 bases). The germline gives CDR1 LNHDA, CDR2 SQIVND (reference sequence). The CDR3 has 14 amino acids. V was clipped by 1 base and J by 4 bases, with 11 bases between them. For the CDR3, the DNA is TGTGCCAGTAGTATAGGAGGGGGAAGTTACGAGCAGTACTTC. Its protein is CASSIGGGSYEQYF.

A single count supports this clone. The genes are TRBV28 and TRBJ1-4; no reliable D call. V gave up 8 bases and J gave up 3 bases, with 7 bases separating them. Per the germline V gene, CDR1 is MDHEN and CDR2 is SYDVKM. This CDR3 is 12 amino acids long. CDR3: CASGQPNEKLFF. CDR3 DNA: TGTGCCAGCGGGCAGCCTAATGAAAAACTGTTTTTT.

The V and J genes are TRBV28 and TRBJ1-1, with D perhaps matching TRBD1 (6 bases). Trimming removed 4 bases at V and 1 base at J, with 13 bases between. The CDR3 loop spans 15 amino acids. Germline loops: CDR1 MDHEN, CDR2 SYDVKM. The CDR3 DNA reads as TGTGCCAGCAGTTCGATAGGACAGCCGAACACTGAAGCTTTCTTT. The encoded protein is CASSSIGQPNTEAFF.

The J gene is TRBJ2-3, the V gene TRBV4-1, with D possibly matching TRBD2 (5 bases). V shed 5 bases and J shed 1 base, with 16 bases lying between them. Looked up from germline, CDR1 is MGHRA and CDR2 is YSYEKL. The CDR3 runs 16 residues. CDR3 coding DNA: TGCGCCAGCAGCTCCGGACTGGGCGTTGGCACAGATACGCAGTATTTT. Its protein product is CASSSGLGVGTDTQYF.

This chain links TRBV5-1 with TRBJ2-7; D tentatively reads TRBD1 or TRBD2 (6 bases each). The CDR3 is 17 residues long. Trimming left V 1 base short and J 0 bases short, with 17 bases between. Germline CDR1 is SGHRS and CDR2 is YFSETQ. CDR3 loop: CASSLFPRGPLSYEQYF. CDR3 in DNA: TGCGCCAGCAGCTTGTTTCCCCGGGGGCCCCTCTCCTACGAGCAGTACTTC.

This chain connects TRBV20-1 to TRBJ1-2; D is uncertain. The V and J ends lost 2 bases and 10 bases respectively, with 8 bases between them. The CDR3 sequence is 10 residues long. Germline CDR1 DFQATT, CDR2 SNEGSKA (reference sequence). CDR3 bases: TGCAGTGCTAGACTACTATCCTACACCTTC. Residues: CSARLLSYTF.

This clone has only one observation. This rearrangement joins TRBV19 to TRBJ1-3; D is uncertain. The ends were cut back, 5 bases at V and 4 bases at J, with 9 bases in the middle. Germline CDR1 and CDR2: LNHDA and SQIVND (reference sequence). This CDR3 has 13 amino acids. The CDR3 here is CASSPSPGNTIYF. The DNA for the CDR3 is TGTGCCAGTAGTCCCTCTCCGGGAAACACCATATATTTT.

The chain couples TRBV5-1 to TRBJ2-7; D perhaps matches TRBD1 (6 bases). In germline, CDR1 is SGHRS, CDR2 YFSETQ. This CDR3 comprises 15 residues. V lost 5 bases, J lost 5 bases, and 20 bases lay in between. CDR3 bases: TGCGCCAGCAGAAACCCGGGACAATCGACCCACGAGCAGTACTTC. It translates to CASRNPGQSTHEQYF. Complete variable domain (other parts from reference TRBV5-1 and TRBJ2-7): KAGVTQTPRYLIKTRGQQVTLSCSPISGHRSVSWYQQTPGQGLQFLFEYFSETQRNKGNFPGRFSGRQFSNSRSEMNVSTLELGDSALYLCASRNPGQSTHEQYFGPGTRLTVT.

This sequence joins TRBV4-2 and TRBJ2-1; TRBD2 matches 7 bases. CDR3 length: 15 residues. Germline V gene lookup returns CDR1 LGHNA and CDR2 YNFKEQ. Trimming at V came to 1 base and at J to 5 bases, leaving 5 bases not matched to a gene. The CDR3 nucleotides are TGTGCCAGCAGCCAAGTACAGCGGGATCACAATGAGCAGTTCTTC. It encodes CASSQVQRDHNEQFF.

This clone has a single count. This chain connects TRBV19 to TRBJ1-2; D unclear. V was clipped by 2 bases and J by 5 bases, with 6 bases between them. CDR3 size: 12 residues. Per germline, CDR1 LNHDA and CDR2 SQIVND (reference sequence). The CDR3 nucleotides are TGTGCCAGTAGTATACAGGATTATGGCTACACCTTC. It translates to CASSIQDYGYTF.

The rearrangement uses TRBV6-5 and TRBJ2-1; the D gene could be TRBD1 or TRBD2 (5 bases each). V dropped 6 bases and J dropped 4 bases, with 13 bases sitting between them. This CDR3 contains 14 residues. Germline V gene sequence: CDR1 MNHEY, CDR2 SVGAGI. The CDR3 coding sequence is TGTGCCAGCAGACCCTGGGGACCGTACAATGAGCAGTTCTTC. Amino acid sequence: CASRPWGPYNEQFF.

The rearrangement uses TRBV7-3 and TRBJ2-3; maybe TRBD2 (6 bases). There are 16 residues in the CDR3. V was trimmed by 5 bases and J by 2 bases, leaving 17 bases between them. The germline CDR1 and CDR2 sequences are SGHTA and FQGTGA. In nucleotides, the CDR3 is TGTGCCAGCAGCCGCGGCGAGGCGGGACCCACAGATACGCAGTATTTT. As protein: CASSRGEAGPTDTQYF.

The chain combines TRBV7-3 with TRBJ1-2; D may be TRBD1 (5 bases). The length of the CDR3 is 19 residues. V was cut by 2 bases and J by 1 base, with 23 bases left in between. Germline lookup yields CDR1 SGHTA and CDR2 FQGTGA. For the CDR3, the DNA is TGTGCCAGCAGCTTATTTTTGTTCCAGGGCCTGCGGCTTAACTATGGCTACACCTTC. Translated: CASSLFLFQGLRLNYGYTF.

Comment on this clone: Other DNA sequences within the sample encode an identical CDR3. The chain has TRBV7-3 and TRBJ2-1; 8 positions agree with TRBD1. The CDR3 is 15 residues long. The V gene end was trimmed by 2 bases and the J gene end by 2 bases; junction bases not matched to a gene: 2. Looked up from germline, CDR1 is SGHTA and CDR2 is FQGTGA. The CDR3 protein is CASSLDRGTYNEQFF. CDR3 nucleotides: TGTGCCAGCAGCTTAGACAGGGGCACCTACAATGAGCAGTTCTTC.

Comments on this clone: Other DNA variants within this sample encode the same CDR3. The chain's CDR3 is CASSRDRGTDTQYF. The CDR3 coding sequence is TGTGCCAGCAGTAGGGACAGAGGCACAGATACGCAGTATTTT. The V call is TRBV27, the J call TRBJ2-3, with 7 bases fitting TRBD1. Germline CDR1 and CDR2: MNHEY and SMNVEV (reference sequence). CDR3 length equals 14 residues. V trimming: 5 bases; J trimming: 1 base; junction bases outside the gene matches: 3.

The rearrangement links TRBV14 to TRBJ2-7, with 11 bases identical to TRBD1. The germline CDR1 and CDR2 sequences are SGHDN and FVKESK. Trimming removed 4 bases from V and 2 bases from J; junction bases left unmatched: 4. The CDR3 spans 15 residues. The CDR3 nucleotides are TGTGCCAGCAGCCGAGGACAGGGGGCCGCCTACGAGCAGTACTTC. This sequence encodes CASSRGQGAAYEQYF.

The chain recombines TRBV28 with TRBJ2-7; 8 bases are a match to TRBD1. V lost 10 bases to trimming and J lost 4 bases; unmatched junction nucleotides: 6. The CDR3 length is 12 residues. Germline V gene data show CDR1 as MDHEN and CDR2 as SYDVKM. DNA for the CDR3: TGTGCCACCTCAGACAGGGGATACGAGCAGTACTTC. This encodes CATSDRGYEQYF.

The genes are TRBV28 and TRBJ2-2; D possibly corresponds to TRBD1 (5 bases). Looked up from germline, CDR1 is MDHEN and CDR2 is SYDVKM. The CDR3 length is 14 residues. V dropped 4 bases and J dropped 4 bases, with 10 bases sitting between them. CDR3 amino acids: CASSSPGATGELFF. CDR3 DNA: TGTGCCAGCAGTTCGCCTGGGGCCACCGGGGAGCTGTTTTTT.

This chain uses TRBV2 with TRBJ1-5; a possible D gene is TRBD1 (5 bases). Germline CDR1 reads SNHLY; CDR2 reads FYNNEI. This CDR3 has 15 residues. The V end lost 4 bases, the J end lost 2 bases, and 12 bases lay between the germline ends. CDR3 loop: CASSGGGSGNQPQHF. CDR3 sequence (DNA): TGTGCCAGCAGTGGGGGGGGTTCCGGCAATCAGCCCCAGCATTTT.

This rearrangement joins TRBV5-1 to TRBJ2-5; 11 bases are shared with TRBD1. Germline-derived CDR1 and CDR2 are SGHRS and YFSETQ. The CDR3 is made up of 16 amino acids. The junction had 5 bases not matched to a gene; V was cut back by 0 bases and J by 4 bases. CDR3 residues: CASSLAGTGGGETQYF. The CDR3 nucleotides are TGCGCCAGCAGCTTGGCCGGGACAGGGGGAGGAGAGACCCAGTACTTC. The whole variable domain, filled in from reference TRBV5-1 and TRBJ2-5, reads KAGVTQTPRYLIKTRGQQVTLSCSPISGHRSVSWYQQTPGQGLQFLFEYFSETQRNKGNFPGRFSGRQFSNSRSEMNVSTLELGDSALYLCASSLAGTGGGETQYFGPGTRLLVL.